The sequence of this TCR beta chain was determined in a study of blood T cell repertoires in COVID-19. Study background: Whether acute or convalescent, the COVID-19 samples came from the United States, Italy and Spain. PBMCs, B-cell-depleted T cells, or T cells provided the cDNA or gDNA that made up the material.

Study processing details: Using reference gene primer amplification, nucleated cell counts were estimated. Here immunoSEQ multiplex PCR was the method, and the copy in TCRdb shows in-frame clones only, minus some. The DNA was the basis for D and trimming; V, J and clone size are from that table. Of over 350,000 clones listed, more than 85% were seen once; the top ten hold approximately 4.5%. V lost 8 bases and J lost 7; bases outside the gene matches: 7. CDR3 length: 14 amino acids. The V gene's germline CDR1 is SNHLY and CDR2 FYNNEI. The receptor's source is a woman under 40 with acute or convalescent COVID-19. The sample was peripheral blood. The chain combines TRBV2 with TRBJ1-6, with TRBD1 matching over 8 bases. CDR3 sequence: CASCQGAENSPLHF. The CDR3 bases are TGTGCCAGCTGCCAGGGGGCAGAGAATTCACCCCTCCACTTT.